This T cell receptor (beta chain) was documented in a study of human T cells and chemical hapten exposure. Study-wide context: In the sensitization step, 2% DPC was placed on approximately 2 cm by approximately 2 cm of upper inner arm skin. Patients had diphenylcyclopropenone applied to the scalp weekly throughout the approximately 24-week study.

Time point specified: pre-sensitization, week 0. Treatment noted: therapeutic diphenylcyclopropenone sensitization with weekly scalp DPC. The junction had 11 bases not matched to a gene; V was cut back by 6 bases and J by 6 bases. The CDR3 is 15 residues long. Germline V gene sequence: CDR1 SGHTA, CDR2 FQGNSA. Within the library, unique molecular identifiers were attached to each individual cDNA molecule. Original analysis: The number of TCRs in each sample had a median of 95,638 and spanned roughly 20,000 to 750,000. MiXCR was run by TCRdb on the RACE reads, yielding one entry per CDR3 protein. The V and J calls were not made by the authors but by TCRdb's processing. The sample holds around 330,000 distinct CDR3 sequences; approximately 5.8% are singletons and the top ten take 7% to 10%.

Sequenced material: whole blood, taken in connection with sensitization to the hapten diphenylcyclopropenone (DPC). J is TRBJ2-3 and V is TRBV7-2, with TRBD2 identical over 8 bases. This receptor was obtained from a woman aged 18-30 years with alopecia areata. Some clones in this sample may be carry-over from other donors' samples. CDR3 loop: CASSFSGVQGDTQYF. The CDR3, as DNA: TGTGCCAGCAGTTTTAGCGGGGTCCAGGGGGATACGCAGTATTTT.